A selection of T cell receptor beta chains follows, all from one sample in a study of early T cells in non-severe SARS-CoV-2 infection. Via MiXCR, TCRdb re-called the 5' RACE reads, giving one row per CDR3 protein. Found here are about 33,000 distinct CDR3 sequences, 4% to 5% of them singletons; the top ten hold 7.5% to 8.5%. Sequenced material: whole blood. These TCRs come from an adult who was a healthcare worker with PCR-confirmed SARS-CoV-2 infection or an uninfected control (not recorded which). CDR3s leave out the opening cysteine and the closing phenylalanine or tryptophan. Each record gives: clone size, V gene, J gene, CDR3 protein. A clone size is listed for some rows: how often the clone was seen (once, few, many), or a class if it is expanded.

clone size: once
V gene: TRBV3-1
J gene: TRBJ2-7
CDR3 protein: AGSHSDRGYEQY

clone size: many
V gene: TRBV20-1
J gene: TRBJ2-7
CDR3 protein: SGAALTYEQY

clone size: many
V gene: TRBV4-3
J gene: TRBJ2-7
CDR3 protein: ASSQDTAGSTYEQY

clone size: many
V gene: TRBV18
J gene: TRBJ1-6
CDR3 protein: ASEAGNNSPLH

clone size: many
V gene: TRBV28
J gene: TRBJ2-3
CDR3 protein: ASSLRPPWIHTQY

clone size: few
V gene: TRBV6-1
J gene: TRBJ1-6
CDR3 protein: ASSENRGNSPLH

clone size: few
V gene: TRBV20-1
J gene: TRBJ2-2
CDR3 protein: SAPRVGSPGELF

clone size: many
V gene: TRBV9
J gene: TRBJ1-1
CDR3 protein: ASSPLETEAF

clone size: many
V gene: TRBV18
J gene: TRBJ1-5
CDR3 protein: ASSRTGTGDQPQH

clone size: many
V gene: TRBV10-3
J gene: TRBJ2-7
CDR3 protein: AIKGGTDVGEQY

clone size: many
V gene: TRBV18
J gene: TRBJ2-7
CDR3 protein: ASSPVEGEVYEQY

clone size: many
V gene: TRBV29-1
J gene: TRBJ1-1
CDR3 protein: SVLRTLDGTEAF

clone size: many
V gene: TRBV7-9
J gene: TRBJ1-1
CDR3 protein: ASSLDRRTGGNMNTEAF

clone size: few
V gene: TRBV6-2/TRBV6-3
J gene: TRBJ1-6
CDR3 protein: ASSSSTGRSPLH

clone size: many
V gene: TRBV5-1
J gene: TRBJ2-7
CDR3 protein: ASSWASSGSPYEQY

clone size: few
V gene: TRBV15
J gene: TRBJ2-1
CDR3 protein: VTSRDLVGVNEQF

clone size: many
V gene: TRBV7-9
J gene: TRBJ2-7
CDR3 protein: ASSLYAGDSYEQY

clone size: many
V gene: TRBV5-1
J gene: TRBJ1-1
CDR3 protein: ASSEIPTTEAF

clone size: many
V gene: TRBV7-6
J gene: TRBJ1-5
CDR3 protein: ASSKKLAQPQH

clone size: many
V gene: TRBV7-2
J gene: TRBJ2-5
CDR3 protein: ASSFGGGAGKTQY

clone size: few
V gene: TRBV3-1
J gene: TRBJ2-5
CDR3 protein: ASSHRLAGGEETQY

clone size: -
V gene: TRBV6-2/TRBV6-3
J gene: TRBJ1-2
CDR3 protein: ASSYLDRFYGYT

clone size: many
V gene: TRBV20-1
J gene: TRBJ2-5
CDR3 protein: SATLAEGQETQY

clone size: many
V gene: TRBV12-3/TRBV12-4
J gene: TRBJ2-3
CDR3 protein: ASSGTFSTDTQY

clone size: few
V gene: TRBV23-1
J gene: TRBJ2-7
CDR3 protein: ASSPPKGSYEQY

clone size: many
V gene: TRBV5-5
J gene: TRBJ2-7
CDR3 protein: ASSGYLAYEQY

clone size: few
V gene: TRBV7-9
J gene: TRBJ2-5
CDR3 protein: ASSPRGGRETQY

clone size: many
V gene: TRBV3-1
J gene: TRBJ2-7
CDR3 protein: ASSQDSYEQY

clone size: many
V gene: TRBV12-3/TRBV12-4
J gene: TRBJ1-1
CDR3 protein: ASSFRREMNTEAF